The T cell receptor (beta chain) under discussion was sequenced for a study of metastatic and nonmetastatic thyroid tumors. Study-level information: Thyroid patients, malignant and benign, had repertoires compared across blood and tumor or nodule tissue. Study-level findings and limits: A significant increase in TCR beta diversity was reportedly seen in malignant thyroid tumors relative to benign nodules, in blood and tumor.

Only a few counts were recorded for this clone. What it binds is not known. Using MiXCR, TCRdb re-called clones from the PCR reads. Here the sample spans some 60,000 clones, less than 30% being singletons. All patients were treatment-naive before thyroid surgery. The J segment lost 3 bases and the V segment lost 6 bases, leaving 9 bases of the junction unmatched. The CDR3 length is 15 residues. The germline CDR1 and CDR2 sequences are MDHEN and SYDVKM. Material: blood. The clonotype comes from a female donor with papillary thyroid cancer or a benign thyroid nodule (not recorded which). Some clones in this sample may be carry-over from other donors' samples. This sequence joins TRBV28 and TRBJ1-1; TRBD1 matches at 8 bases. This chain's CDR3 is CASRQGGIGYTEAFF. CDR3 nucleotides: TGTGCCAGCAGACAGGGGGGTATCGGCTACACTGAAGCTTTCTTT.